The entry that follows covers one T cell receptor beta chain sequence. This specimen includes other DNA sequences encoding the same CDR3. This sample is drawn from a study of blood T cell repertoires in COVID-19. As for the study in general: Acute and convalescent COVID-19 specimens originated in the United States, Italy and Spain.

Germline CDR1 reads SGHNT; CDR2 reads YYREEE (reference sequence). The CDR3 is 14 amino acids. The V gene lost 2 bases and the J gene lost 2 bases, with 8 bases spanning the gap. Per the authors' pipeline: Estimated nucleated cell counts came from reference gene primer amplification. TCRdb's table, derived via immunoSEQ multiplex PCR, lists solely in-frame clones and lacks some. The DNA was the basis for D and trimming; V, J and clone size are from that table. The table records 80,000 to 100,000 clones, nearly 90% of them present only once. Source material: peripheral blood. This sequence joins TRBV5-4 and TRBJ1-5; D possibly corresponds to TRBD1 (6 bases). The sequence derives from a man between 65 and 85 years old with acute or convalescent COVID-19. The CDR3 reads CASSLGGGNQPQHF. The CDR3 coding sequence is TGTGCCAGCAGCTTAGGGGGGGGCAATCAGCCCCAGCATTTT.